This note documents a single T cell receptor beta chain sequence. Germline V CDR1 and CDR2: LGHDT, YNNKEL (reference sequence). This CDR3 has 12 amino acids. Trimming removed 2 bases from V and 2 bases from J, with 3 bases in between. This specimen comes from a study of blood T cell repertoires in COVID-19. Repertoires were generated with immunoSEQ multiplex PCR, while TCRdb's copy carries only in-frame clones and drops some. Seen here are 140,000 to 150,000 clones, 86% observed once, and the top ten hold less than 4.5%. The sample was PBMCs or T cells enriched from blood (not recorded which). V is TRBV3-1 (or the pseudogene TRBV3-2) and J is TRBJ1-1, with D uncertain. This receptor was taken from a man in his fifties or sixties who had recovered from COVID-19. Here the CDR3 DNA reads TGTGCCAGCAGCCAATCTAACACTGAAGCTTTCTTT. Translating gives CASSQSNTEAFF.